This T cell receptor beta chain derives from a study of CD8+CD57+ T cells in acquired aplastic anemia. This clonotype was seen a few times. Its specificity is unknown. V lost 3 bases and J 8 bases, leaving 13 bases between the germline ends. The CDR3 runs 13 residues. Germline V lookup: CDR1 SNHLY, CDR2 FYNNEI. General study results and limits: The same twenty-nine CD8+ CDR3 sequences occurred in patients and in controls. Patients were compared with controls for CD8+ Simpson's diversity, and no significant difference emerged.

Before being chosen for sequencing, patients had shown CD8+CD57+ cell expansion by flow cytometry. For CDR3 and TCR beta VDJ profiling, genomic DNA was the template used. One entry per CDR3 protein, called by TCRdb with MiXCR from the reads. Here the sample spans about 75,000 distinct CDR3 sequences, about three quarters being singletons. The material sequenced was sorted CD4+, CD8+, or CD8+CD57+ T cells (not recorded which) from PBMCs. This receptor was obtained from a human donor with aplastic anemia. The chain links TRBV2 to TRBJ1-2; a possible D gene is TRBD1 (5 bases). The CDR3 spells CASSEGRLRGYTF. CDR3 DNA sequence: TGTGCCAGCAGTGAGGGACGGCTACGGGGCTACACCTTC. The full variable domain, completed using reference TRBV2 and TRBJ1-2, is EPEVTQTPSHQVTQMGQEVILRCVPISNHLYFYWYRQILGQKVEFLVSFYNNEISEKSEIFDDQFSVERPDGSNFTLKIRSTKLEDSAMYFCASSEGRLRGYTFGSGTRLTVV.